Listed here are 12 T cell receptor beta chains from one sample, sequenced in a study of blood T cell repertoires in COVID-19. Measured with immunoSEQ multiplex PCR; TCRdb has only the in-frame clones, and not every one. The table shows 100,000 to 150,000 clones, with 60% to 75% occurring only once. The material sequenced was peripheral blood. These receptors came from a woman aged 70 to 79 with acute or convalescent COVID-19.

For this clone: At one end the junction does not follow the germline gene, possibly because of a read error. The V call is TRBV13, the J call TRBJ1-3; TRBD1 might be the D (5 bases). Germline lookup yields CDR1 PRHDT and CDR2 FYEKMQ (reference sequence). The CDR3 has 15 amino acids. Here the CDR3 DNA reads TGTGCCAGCAGATTAGGGCGGGGCGCTGGAAACACCATATATTTT. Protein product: CASRLGRGAGNTIYF.

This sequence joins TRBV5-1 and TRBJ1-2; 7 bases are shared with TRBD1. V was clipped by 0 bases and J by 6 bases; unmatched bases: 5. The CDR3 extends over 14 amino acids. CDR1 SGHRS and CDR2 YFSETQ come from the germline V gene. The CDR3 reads CASSLETGRHGYTF. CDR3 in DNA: TGCGCCAGCAGCTTGGAGACAGGGCGCCATGGCTACACCTTC. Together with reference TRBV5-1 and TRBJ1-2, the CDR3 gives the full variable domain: KAGVTQTPRYLIKTRGQQVTLSCSPISGHRSVSWYQQTPGQGLQFLFEYFSETQRNKGNFPGRFSGRQFSNSRSEMNVSTLELGDSALYLCASSLETGRHGYTFGSGTRLTVV.

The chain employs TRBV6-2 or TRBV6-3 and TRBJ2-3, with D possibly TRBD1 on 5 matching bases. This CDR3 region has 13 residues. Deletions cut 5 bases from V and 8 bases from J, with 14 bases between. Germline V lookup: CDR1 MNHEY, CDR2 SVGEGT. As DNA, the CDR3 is TGTGCCAGCAGTAAACCGACAGAGCGTACGCAGTATTTT. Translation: CASSKPTERTQYF.

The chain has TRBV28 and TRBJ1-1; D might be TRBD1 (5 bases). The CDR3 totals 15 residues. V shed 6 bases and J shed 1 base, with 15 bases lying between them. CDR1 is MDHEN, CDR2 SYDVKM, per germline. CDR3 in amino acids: CASRAHGARNTEAFF. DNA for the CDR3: TGTGCCAGCAGAGCCCATGGGGCGCGGAACACTGAAGCTTTCTTT.

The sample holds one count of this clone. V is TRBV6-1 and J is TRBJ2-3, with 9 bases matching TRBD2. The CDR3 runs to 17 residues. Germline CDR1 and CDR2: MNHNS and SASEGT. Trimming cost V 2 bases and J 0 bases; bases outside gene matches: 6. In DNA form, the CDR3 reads TGTGCCAGCAGTGAACCCGTTAGCGGGAGTAGCACAGATACGCAGTATTTT. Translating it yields CASSEPVSGSSTDTQYF.

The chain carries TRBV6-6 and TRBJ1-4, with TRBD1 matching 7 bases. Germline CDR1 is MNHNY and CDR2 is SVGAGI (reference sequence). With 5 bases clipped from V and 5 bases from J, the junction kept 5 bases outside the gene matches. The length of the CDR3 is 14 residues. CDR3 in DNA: TGTGCCAGCAGTGCCGGGACAGAGAATGAAAAACTGTTTTTT. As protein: CASSAGTENEKLFF.

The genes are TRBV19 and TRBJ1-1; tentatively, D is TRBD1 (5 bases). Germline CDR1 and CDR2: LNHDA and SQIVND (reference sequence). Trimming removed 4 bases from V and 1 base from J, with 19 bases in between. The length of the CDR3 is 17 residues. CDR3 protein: CASSTGRGGGWNTEAFF. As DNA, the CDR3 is TGTGCCAGTAGTACTGGTCGGGGGGGAGGATGGAACACTGAAGCTTTCTTT.

The CDR3 bases are TGTGCCAGCAGCCCGGGGACTAGCTCCTACGAGCAGTACTTC. It encodes CASSPGTSSYEQYF. The rearrangement joins TRBV9 to TRBJ2-7; 8 nucleotides match TRBD2. The V and J ends lost 4 bases and 0 bases, in that order; junction bases with no gene match: 3. Germline loops: CDR1 SGDLS, CDR2 YYNGEE. The CDR3 covers 14 residues.

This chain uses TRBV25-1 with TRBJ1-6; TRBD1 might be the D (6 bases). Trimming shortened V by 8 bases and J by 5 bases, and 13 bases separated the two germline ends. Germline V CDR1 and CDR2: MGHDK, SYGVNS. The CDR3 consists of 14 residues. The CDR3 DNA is TGTGCCAGCCGACAGGCTGGAGATAATTCACCCCTCCACTTT. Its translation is CASRQAGDNSPLHF.

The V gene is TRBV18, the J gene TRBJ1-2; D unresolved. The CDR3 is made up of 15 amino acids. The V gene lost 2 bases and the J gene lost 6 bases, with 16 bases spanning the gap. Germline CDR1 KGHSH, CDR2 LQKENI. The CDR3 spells CASSPSNPPGNGYTF. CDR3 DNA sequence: TGTGCCAGCTCACCATCAAATCCACCAGGAAATGGCTACACCTTC.

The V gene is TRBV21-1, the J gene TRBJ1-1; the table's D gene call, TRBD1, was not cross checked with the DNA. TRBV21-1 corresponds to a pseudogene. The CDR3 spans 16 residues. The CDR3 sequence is CASSRPGQGINTEAFF. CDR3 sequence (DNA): TGTGCCAGCAGCCGACCCGGACAGGGGATAAACACTGAAGCTTTCTTT.

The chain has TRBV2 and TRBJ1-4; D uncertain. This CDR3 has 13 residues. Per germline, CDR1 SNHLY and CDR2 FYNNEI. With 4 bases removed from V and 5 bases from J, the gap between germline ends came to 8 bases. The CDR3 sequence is CASSVNSNEKLFF. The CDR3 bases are TGTGCCAGCAGTGTTAACAGCAATGAAAAACTGTTTTTT.